The rows below give T cell receptor beta chains drawn from one sample of a study of shared clonotypes between healthy human individuals. The method was immunoSEQ multiplex PCR; TCRdb's version includes in-frame clones alone and lacks a portion of them. The table includes some 2 million clones, about 95% detected once. The sample was naive CD8+ T cells sorted from blood. These receptors were obtained from a young man in good health. Each CDR3 is given with its conserved first and last residue. A D gene is named only where the DNA matches it firmly.

>TRBD2|TRBJ2-7|TRBV7-2
TGTGCCAGCAGCTTAGTAGGACTAGCGTACACCTACGAGCAGTACTTC
CASSLVGLAYTYEQYF
>.|TRBJ2-7|TRBV5-6
TGTGCCAGCAGCCGTGAGACAGGAACCTACGAGCAGTACTTC
CASSRETGTYEQYF
>.|TRBJ1-4|TRBV2
TGTGCCAGCTTCTACGAGGGGAACTTTAATGAAAAACTGTTTTTT
CASFYEGNFNEKLFF
>TRBD1|TRBJ1-1|TRBV19
TGTGCCAGTGAGACAGGGATGAACACTGAAGCTTTCTTT
CASETGMNTEAFF
>.|TRBJ2-3|TRBV15
TGTGCCACCAGCAGGTACAGGGCCGGCACAGATACGCAGTATTTT
CATSRYRAGTDTQYF
>TRBD2|TRBJ2-1|TRBV4-1
TGCGCCAGCAGCCAGATAGCGGGAGGGAACAATGAGCAGTTCTTC
CASSQIAGGNNEQFF
>.|TRBJ2-5|TRBV13
TGTGCCAGCAGCTTGTGGCAGGGAGAGACCCAGTACTTC
CASSLWQGETQYF
>TRBD2|TRBJ2-7|TRBV4-1
TGCGCCAGCAGCCAAGAAAGTGGGGGACTAGCGGTCTACGAGCAGTACTTC
CASSQESGGLAVYEQYF
>TRBD1|TRBJ1-1|TRBV7-9
TGTGCCAGCAGCTTTTCGGACAGGAGGGGAAACACTGAAGCTTTCTTT
CASSFSDRRGNTEAFF
>.|TRBJ1-4|TRBV4-1
TGCGCCAGCAGCCAAGCTGTGGGTGCAACTAATGAAAAACTGTTTTTT
CASSQAVGATNEKLFF